Following are 17 T cell receptor beta chains from one sample sequenced in a study of memory CD4+ T cells and cytomegalovirus serostatus. Single viable CD3+CD4+CD8-CD45RO+ cells were sorted as the memory CD4+ T cells. The repertoire was sequenced with immunoSEQ multiplex PCR; TCRdb's copy has only in-frame clones and lacks some. The data contain 75,000 to 90,000 clones, 80% of them singletons. Sequencing was done on a sample of memory CD4+ T cells from blood. The receptors shown here come from an adult in good health and CMV-seronegative.

A single count supports this clone. The V call is TRBV7-3, the J call TRBJ2-3, with 8 bases identical to TRBD2. V lost 2 bases, J lost 1 base, and 14 bases stayed unmatched. CDR3 size: 19 residues. CDR1 and CDR2 (germline): SGHTA, FQGTGA. The CDR3 loop reads CASSLHGGGLGKGTDTQYF. For the CDR3, the DNA is TGTGCCAGCAGCTTACATGGCGGGGGGCTGGGAAAGGGCACAGATACGCAGTATTTT.

Concerning this clone: The identical CDR3 is also encoded by other nucleotide sequences in the sample. J is TRBJ1-5 and V is TRBV7-2; 7 bases align to TRBD1. CDR3 length: 14 amino acids. CDR1 and CDR2 (germline): SGHTA, FQGNSA. The J segment lost 4 bases and the V segment lost 1 base, leaving 1 base of the junction unmatched. The CDR3 DNA is TGTGCCAGCAGCTTAGTCAGGGGGAATCAGCCCCAGCATTTT. Protein product: CASSLVRGNQPQHF.

V usage is TRBV7-2 and J usage is TRBJ2-3, with D possibly matching TRBD2 (5 bases). Trimming shortened V by 1 base and J by 1 base, and 9 bases separated the two germline ends. Germline V lookup: CDR1 SGHTA, CDR2 FQGNSA. The CDR3 has 15 residues. The CDR3 sequence: CASSLGFSGTDTQYF. The CDR3 bases are TGTGCCAGCAGCTTAGGATTTAGCGGCACAGATACGCAGTATTTT.

The chain employs TRBV5-5 and TRBJ2-5; 10 bases are shared with TRBD1. Germline V gene sequence: CDR1 SGHKS, CDR2 YYEKEE (reference sequence). CDR3 length: 16 amino acids. V lost 3 bases and J lost 2; bases outside the gene matches: 7. DNA for the CDR3: TGTGCCAGCAGCTACGGCGGACAGGGGGTACAAGAGACCCAGTACTTC. It yields the protein CASSYGGQGVQETQYF.

The chain couples TRBV6-1 to TRBJ1-1, with D hard to call. The V gene lost 8 bases and the J gene lost 1 base, with 17 bases spanning the gap. This CDR3 is built from 15 residues. Germline-derived CDR1 and CDR2 are MNHNS and SASEGT. CDR3 region: CASVIGSTTNTEAFF. In DNA, the CDR3 is TGTGCCAGCGTTATCGGGAGTACGACGAACACTGAAGCTTTCTTT.

The V call is TRBV7-2, the J call TRBJ2-6; D perhaps matches TRBD2 (6 bases). V was pared by 5 bases and J by 11 bases, with 16 bases between. The CDR3 spans 14 residues. CDR1 is SGHTA and CDR2 is FQGNSA in the germline V gene. CDR3 DNA: TGTGCCAGCAGCCCCGCAGGGTGGGAGGACGTCCTGACTTTC. This translates into CASSPAGWEDVLTF. The variable domain in full, completed from reference TRBV7-2 and TRBJ2-6, reads GAGVSQSPSNKVTEKGKDVELRCDPISGHTALYWYRQSLGQGLEFLIYFQGNSAPDKSGLPSDRFSAERTGGSVSTLTIQRTQQEDSAVYLCASSPAGWEDVLTFGAGSRLTVL.

The chain recombines TRBV6-1 with TRBJ1-5; maybe TRBD1 (6 bases). The CDR3 spans 15 residues. V dropped 1 base and J dropped 6 bases, with 13 bases sitting between them. Germline V gene lookup returns CDR1 MNHNS and CDR2 SASEGT. This CDR3 reads CASSEGGGSFQPQHF. In nucleotides, the CDR3 is TGTGCCAGCAGTGAAGGGGGGGGCTCTTTTCAGCCCCAGCATTTT.

The chain uses TRBV7-9 and TRBJ1-1; a possible D gene is TRBD1 (5 bases). V was trimmed by 6 bases and J by 8 bases, leaving 16 bases between them. The V gene's germline CDR1 is SEHNR and CDR2 FQNEAQ (reference sequence). CDR3 length: 13 amino acids. CDR3 in amino acids: CASSPKGPVEAFF. The CDR3 DNA reads TGTGCCAGCAGTCCCAAGGGACCAGTGGAAGCTTTCTTT. Based on the CDR3 plus reference TRBV7-9 and TRBJ1-1, the full variable domain is DTGVSQNPRHKITKRGQNVTFRCDPISEHNRLYWYRQTLGQGPEFLTYFQNEAQLEKSRLLSDRFSAERPKGSFSTLEIQRTEQGDSAMYLCASSPKGPVEAFFGQGTRLTVV.

This clone was detected ten times or more. This rearrangement joins TRBV6-1 to TRBJ2-7; TRBD1 might be the D (5 bases). V was cut by 1 base and J by 1 base, with 11 bases left in between. The CDR3 loop spans 15 amino acids. Germline CDR1 reads MNHNS; CDR2 reads SASEGT. CDR3 nucleotides: TGTGCCAGCAGTGAAGGACCAGGGTCATCCTACGAGCAGTACTTC. This codes for CASSEGPGSSYEQYF.

The chain is built from TRBV5-4 and TRBJ2-3; D remains ambiguous. Trimming removed 5 bases from V and 5 bases from J, with 9 bases in between. Germline V gene data show CDR1 as SGHNT and CDR2 as YYREEE (reference sequence). The CDR3 spans 12 residues. DNA for the CDR3: TGTGCCAGCAGAAACTTCGTAGATACGCAGTATTTT. Residues: CASRNFVDTQYF.

The V and J genes are TRBV28 and TRBJ1-2; maybe TRBD1 (5 bases). Trimming took off 6 bases at V and 2 bases at J, with 16 bases between the two ends. CDR1 MDHEN and CDR2 SYDVKM come from the germline V gene. This CDR3 is built from 15 residues. The CDR3 here is CASRLTGTLNYGYTF. CDR3 bases: TGTGCCAGCAGACTAACCGGGACGCTCAACTATGGCTACACCTTC.

The genes are TRBV6-5 and TRBJ1-3; 7 nucleotides agree with TRBD1. Germline V CDR1 and CDR2: MNHEY, SVGAGI. The ends lost 7 bases at V and 6 bases at J; junction bases unmatched: 6. This CDR3 is built from 13 residues. The CDR3 DNA follows: TGTGCCAGCAACGACAGGGTTGAAAACACCATATATTTT. Translated: CASNDRVENTIYF.

The rearrangement joins TRBV6-5 to TRBJ1-2, with a possible D match to TRBD1 (5 bases). Germline V gene lookup returns CDR1 MNHEY and CDR2 SVGAGI. The V gene lost 7 bases and the J gene lost 7 bases, with 10 bases spanning the gap. The CDR3 has 11 amino acids. The CDR3 sequence is CASKWGGGYTF. CDR3 in DNA: TGTGCCAGCAAATGGGGGGGTGGCTACACCTTC.

The chain joins TRBV4-3 to TRBJ2-3, with 8 bases aligning to TRBD2. V was clipped by 0 bases and J by 3 bases; unmatched bases: 8. CDR1 and CDR2 (germline): LGHNA, YSLEER. The length of the CDR3 is 17 residues. The CDR3 nucleotides read TGCGCCAGCAGCCAAGATGCAGGATTAGCGGGGACAGATACGCAGTATTTT. Its translation: CASSQDAGLAGTDTQYF.

The V and J genes are TRBV18 and TRBJ1-1, with D perhaps matching TRBD1 (5 bases). Per the germline V gene, CDR1 is KGHSH and CDR2 is LQKENI. With 2 bases removed from V and 7 bases from J, the gap between germline ends came to 11 bases. This CDR3 is built from 13 residues. The CDR3 reads CASSPSGTSEAFF. DNA of the CDR3: TGTGCCAGCTCACCATCTGGGACGAGTGAAGCTTTCTTT.

This clone was recorded only once. The V gene is TRBV5-1, the J gene TRBJ1-4; D call uncertain. V lost 3 bases, J lost 5 bases, and 17 bases lay in between. This CDR3 has 16 amino acids. The germline V gene has CDR1 SGHRS and CDR2 YFSETQ. DNA of the CDR3: TGCGCCAGCAGCTCGGGAGGCGGGTTGGGAAATGAAAAACTGTTTTTT. It yields the protein CASSSGGGLGNEKLFF.

V and J are TRBV7-2 and TRBJ1-2; 7 bases line up with TRBD1. The CDR3 runs 19 residues. The germline gives CDR1 SGHTA, CDR2 FQGNSA. Trimming removed 5 bases from V and 2 bases from J; junction bases left unmatched: 20. The CDR3 sequence: CASSLGRGDSSKKNYGYTF. CDR3 in DNA: TGTGCCAGCAGCCTCGGGCGGGGGGACAGTAGCAAGAAGAACTATGGCTACACCTTC.